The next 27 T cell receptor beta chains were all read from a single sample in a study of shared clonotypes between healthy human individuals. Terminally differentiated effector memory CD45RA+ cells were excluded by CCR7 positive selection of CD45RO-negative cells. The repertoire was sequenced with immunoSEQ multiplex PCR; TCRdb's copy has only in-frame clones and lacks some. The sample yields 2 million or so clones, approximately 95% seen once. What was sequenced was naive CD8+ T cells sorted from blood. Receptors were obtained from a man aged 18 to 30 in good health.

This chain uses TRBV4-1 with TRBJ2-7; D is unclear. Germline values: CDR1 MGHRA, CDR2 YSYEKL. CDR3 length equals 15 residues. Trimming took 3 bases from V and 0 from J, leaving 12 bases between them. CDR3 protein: CASSHLVGSSYEQYF. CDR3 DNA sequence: TGCGCCAGCAGCCACCTCGTGGGAAGCTCCTACGAGCAGTACTTC.

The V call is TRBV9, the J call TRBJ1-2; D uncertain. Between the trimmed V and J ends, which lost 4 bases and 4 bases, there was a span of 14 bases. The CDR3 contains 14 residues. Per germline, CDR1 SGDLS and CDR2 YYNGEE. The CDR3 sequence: CASSPPRAGYGYTF. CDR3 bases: TGTGCCAGCAGCCCCCCACGGGCCGGCTATGGCTACACCTTC. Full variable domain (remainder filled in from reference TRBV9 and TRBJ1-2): DSGVTQTPKHLITATGQRVTLRCSPRSGDLSVYWYQQSLDQGLQFLIQYYNGEERAKGNILERFSAQQFPDLHSELNLSSLELGDSALYFCASSPPRAGYGYTFGSGTRLTVV.

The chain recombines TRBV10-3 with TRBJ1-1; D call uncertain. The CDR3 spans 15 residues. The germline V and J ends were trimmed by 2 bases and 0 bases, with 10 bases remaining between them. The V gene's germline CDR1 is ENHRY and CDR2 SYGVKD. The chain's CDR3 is CAISEPTDMNTEAFF. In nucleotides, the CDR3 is TGTGCCATCAGTGAGCCAACAGACATGAACACTGAAGCTTTCTTT.

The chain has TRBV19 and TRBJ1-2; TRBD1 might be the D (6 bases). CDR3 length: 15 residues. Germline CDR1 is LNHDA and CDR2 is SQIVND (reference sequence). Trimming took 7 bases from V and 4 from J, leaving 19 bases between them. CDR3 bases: TGTGCCAGTATGCGTACCGGGACACCGCTCTATGGCTACACCTTC. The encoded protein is CASMRTGTPLYGYTF.

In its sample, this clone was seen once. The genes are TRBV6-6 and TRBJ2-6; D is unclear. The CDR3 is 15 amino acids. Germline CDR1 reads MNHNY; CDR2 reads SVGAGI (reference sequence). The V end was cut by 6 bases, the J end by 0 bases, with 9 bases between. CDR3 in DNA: TGTGCCAGCAGCCACGAAAACTCTGGGGCCAACGTCCTGACTTTC. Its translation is CASSHENSGANVLTF.

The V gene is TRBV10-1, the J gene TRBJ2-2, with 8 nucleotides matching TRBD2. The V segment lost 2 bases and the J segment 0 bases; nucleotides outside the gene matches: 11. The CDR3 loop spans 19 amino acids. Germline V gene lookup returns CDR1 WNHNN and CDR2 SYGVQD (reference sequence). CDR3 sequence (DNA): TGCGCCAGCAGTGAGAGTCGACTAGCGTATGACTCGAACACCGGGGAGCTGTTTTTT. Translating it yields CASSESRLAYDSNTGELFF.

CDR3 coding DNA: TGTGCCAGCAGCTTTGACAGGGGACCCACAGATACGCAGTATTTT. It codes for CASSFDRGPTDTQYF. The gene calls are TRBV7-9 and TRBJ2-3; 8 bases match TRBD1. The CDR3 contains 15 residues. The V gene's germline CDR1 is SEHNR and CDR2 FQNEAQ (reference sequence). After removal of 3 bases from V and 2 bases from J, the junction contained 4 bases not matched to a gene.

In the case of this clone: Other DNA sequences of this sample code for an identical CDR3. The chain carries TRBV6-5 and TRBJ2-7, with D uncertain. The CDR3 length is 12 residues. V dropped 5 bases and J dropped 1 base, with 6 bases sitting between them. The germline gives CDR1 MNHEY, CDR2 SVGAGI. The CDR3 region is CASSPESYEQYF. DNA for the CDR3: TGTGCCAGCAGTCCCGAGTCCTACGAGCAGTACTTC.

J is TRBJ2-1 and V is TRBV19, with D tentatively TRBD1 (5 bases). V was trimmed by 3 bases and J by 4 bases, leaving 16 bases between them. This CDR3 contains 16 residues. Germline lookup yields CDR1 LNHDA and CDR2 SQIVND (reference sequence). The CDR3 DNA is TGTGCCAGTAGTATCTCGTCCAGGGATGTATACAATGAGCAGTTCTTC. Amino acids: CASSISSRDVYNEQFF.

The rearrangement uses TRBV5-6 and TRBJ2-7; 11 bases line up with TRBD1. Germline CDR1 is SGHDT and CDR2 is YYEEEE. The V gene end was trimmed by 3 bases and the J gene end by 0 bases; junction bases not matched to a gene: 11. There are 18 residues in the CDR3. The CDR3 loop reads CASSWDGQGAPSSYEQYF. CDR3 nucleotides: TGTGCCAGCAGCTGGGACGGACAGGGGGCCCCATCCTCCTACGAGCAGTACTTC.

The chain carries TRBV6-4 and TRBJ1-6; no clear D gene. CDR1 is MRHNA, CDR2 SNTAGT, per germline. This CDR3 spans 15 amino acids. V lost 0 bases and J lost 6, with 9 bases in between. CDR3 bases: TGTGCCAGCAGTGACTCAACGGGTGGTAATTCACCCCTCCACTTT. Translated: CASSDSTGGNSPLHF.

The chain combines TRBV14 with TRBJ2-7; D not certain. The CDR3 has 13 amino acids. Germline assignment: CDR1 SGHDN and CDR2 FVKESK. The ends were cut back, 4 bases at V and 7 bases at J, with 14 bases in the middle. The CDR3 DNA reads TGTGCCAGCAGCCTACAGAATCCTACGGAGCAGTACTTC. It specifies CASSLQNPTEQYF.

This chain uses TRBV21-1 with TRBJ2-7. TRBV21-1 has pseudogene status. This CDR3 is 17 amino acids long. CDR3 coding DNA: TGTGCCAGGGGCGGGACAACAGAAACCATTAAAAACTACGAGCAGTACTTC. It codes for CARGGTTETIKNYEQYF.

CDR3 DNA sequence: TGTGCCAGCAGTTTACTTAGGACAGTAGGTCACACTGAAGCTTTCTTT. Residues: CASSLLRTVGHTEAFF. This chain connects TRBV27 to TRBJ1-1; D is perhaps TRBD1 (6 bases). The CDR3 runs to 16 residues. Germline CDR1 reads MNHEY; CDR2 reads SMNVEV (reference sequence). Trimming took off 2 bases at V and 3 bases at J, with 16 bases between the two ends.

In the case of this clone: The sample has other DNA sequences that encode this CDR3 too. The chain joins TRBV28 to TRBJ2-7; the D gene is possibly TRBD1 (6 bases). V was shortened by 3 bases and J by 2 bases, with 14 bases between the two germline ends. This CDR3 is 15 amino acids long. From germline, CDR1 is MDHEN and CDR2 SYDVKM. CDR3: CASSFPGQGTYEQYF. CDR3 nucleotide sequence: TGTGCCAGCAGTTTCCCCGGCCAGGGGACCTACGAGCAGTACTTC.

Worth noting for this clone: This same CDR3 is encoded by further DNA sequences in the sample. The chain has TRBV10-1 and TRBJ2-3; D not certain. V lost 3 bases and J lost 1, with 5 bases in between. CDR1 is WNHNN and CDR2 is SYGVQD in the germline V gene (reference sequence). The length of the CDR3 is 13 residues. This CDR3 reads CASSDPGTDTQYF. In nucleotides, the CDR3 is TGCGCCAGCAGTGACCCGGGCACAGATACGCAGTATTTT.

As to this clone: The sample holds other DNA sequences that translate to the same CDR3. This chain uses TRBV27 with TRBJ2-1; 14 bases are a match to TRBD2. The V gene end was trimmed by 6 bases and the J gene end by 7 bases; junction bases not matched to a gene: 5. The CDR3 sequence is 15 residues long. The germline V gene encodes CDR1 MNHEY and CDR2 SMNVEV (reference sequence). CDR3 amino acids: CASSRGTSGSNEQFF. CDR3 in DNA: TGTGCCAGCAGCCGCGGGACTAGCGGGAGTAATGAGCAGTTCTTC.

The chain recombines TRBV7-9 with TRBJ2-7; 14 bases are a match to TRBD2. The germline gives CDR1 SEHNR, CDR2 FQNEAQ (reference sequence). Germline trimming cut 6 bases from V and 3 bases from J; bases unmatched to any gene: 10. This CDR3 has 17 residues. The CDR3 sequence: CASSSHPGTSGSYEQYF. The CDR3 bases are TGTGCCAGCAGTTCACACCCCGGGACTAGCGGGAGCTACGAGCAGTACTTC.

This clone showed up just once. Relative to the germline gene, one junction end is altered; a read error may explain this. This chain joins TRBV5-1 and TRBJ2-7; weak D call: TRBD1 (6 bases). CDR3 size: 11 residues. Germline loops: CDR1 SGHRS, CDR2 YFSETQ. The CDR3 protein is CASSLDGTNHF. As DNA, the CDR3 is TGCGCCAGCAGCTTGGATGGGACAAACCACTTC.

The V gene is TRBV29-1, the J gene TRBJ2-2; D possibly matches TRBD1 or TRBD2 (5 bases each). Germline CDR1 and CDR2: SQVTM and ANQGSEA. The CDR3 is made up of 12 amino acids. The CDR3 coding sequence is TGCGTGCCCGATGTAGGGGAGGGGGAGCTGTTTTTT. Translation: CVPDVGEGELFF.

The CDR3 here is CASSLDSESATSTDTQYF. The DNA of the CDR3 is TGTGCCAGCAGCTTAGATTCCGAGAGTGCGACTAGCACAGATACGCAGTATTTT. The genes are TRBV11-2 and TRBJ2-3, with D unresolved. CDR3 length: 18 residues. Germline V gives CDR1 SGHAT, CDR2 FQNNGV. Trimming stripped 0 bases from V and 0 bases from J, with 16 bases between.

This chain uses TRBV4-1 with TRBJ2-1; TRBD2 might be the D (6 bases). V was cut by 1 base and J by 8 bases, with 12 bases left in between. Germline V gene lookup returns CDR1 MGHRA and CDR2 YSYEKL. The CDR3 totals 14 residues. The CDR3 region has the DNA TGCGCCAGCAGCCAAGGGAGGGGTGAGGATGAGCAGTTCTTC. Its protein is CASSQGRGEDEQFF.

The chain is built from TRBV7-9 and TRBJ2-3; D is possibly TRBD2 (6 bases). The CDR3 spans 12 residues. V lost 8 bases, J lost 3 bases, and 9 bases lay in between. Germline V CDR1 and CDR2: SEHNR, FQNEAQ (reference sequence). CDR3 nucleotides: TGTGCCAGCCGGGGGTCTACAGATACGCAGTATTTT. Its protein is CASRGSTDTQYF. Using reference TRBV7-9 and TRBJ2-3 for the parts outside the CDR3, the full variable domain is DTGVSQNPRHKITKRGQNVTFRCDPISEHNRLYWYRQTLGQGPEFLTYFQNEAQLEKSRLLSDRFSAERPKGSFSTLEIQRTEQGDSAMYLCASRGSTDTQYFGPGTRLTVL.

The CDR3 nucleotides are TGTGCCAGCAGCGACTATGGGACAGGGGAAAAGGGGGATACGCAGTATTTT. It codes for CASSDYGTGEKGDTQYF. This chain connects TRBV7-9 to TRBJ2-3; 10 bases are a match to TRBD1. This CDR3 spans 17 amino acids. V shed 5 bases and J 6 bases; nucleotides not matched to a gene: 14. CDR1 and CDR2 from the germline V gene are SEHNR and FQNEAQ (reference sequence).

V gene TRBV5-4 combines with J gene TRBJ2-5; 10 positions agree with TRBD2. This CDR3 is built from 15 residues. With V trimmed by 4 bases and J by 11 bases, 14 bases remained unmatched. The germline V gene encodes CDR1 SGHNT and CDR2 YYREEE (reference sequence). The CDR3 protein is CASSQDTSGTTSQYF. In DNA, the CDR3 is TGTGCCAGCAGCCAAGACACTAGCGGGACGACCTCGCAGTACTTC. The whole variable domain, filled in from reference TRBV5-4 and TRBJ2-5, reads ETGVTQSPTHLIKTRGQQVTLRCSSQSGHNTVSWYQQALGQGPQFIFQYYREEENGRGNFPPRFSGLQFPNYSSELNVNALELDDSALYLCASSQDTSGTTSQYFGPGTRLLVL.

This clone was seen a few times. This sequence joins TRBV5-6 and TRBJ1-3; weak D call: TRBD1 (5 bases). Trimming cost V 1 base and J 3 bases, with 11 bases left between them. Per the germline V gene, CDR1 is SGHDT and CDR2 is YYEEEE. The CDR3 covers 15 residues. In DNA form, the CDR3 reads TGTGCCAGCAGCTTGTGGGGGGTTGGTGGAAACACCATATATTTT. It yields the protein CASSLWGVGGNTIYF.

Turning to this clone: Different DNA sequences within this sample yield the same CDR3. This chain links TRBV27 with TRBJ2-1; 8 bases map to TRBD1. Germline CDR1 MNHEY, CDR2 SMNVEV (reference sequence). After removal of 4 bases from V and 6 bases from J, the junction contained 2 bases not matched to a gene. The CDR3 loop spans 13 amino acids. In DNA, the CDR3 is TGTGCCAGCAGTTCTACAGGGGGCAATGAGCAGTTCTTC. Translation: CASSSTGGNEQFF.